This record covers a single T cell receptor beta chain. This CDR3 spans 15 amino acids. V was pared by 5 bases and J by 4 bases, with 6 bases of the junction left unmatched. Germline V gives CDR1 SGHAT, CDR2 FQDESV (reference sequence). This sample was included in a study of T cells in Graves' hyperthyroidism and ophthalmopathy. Using RNA transcripts as the source, TCR beta CDR3 regions were amplified. In the first-round RT-PCR of the TCR CDR3, the HTBI primer set was used. Each CDR3 protein gets one entry after TCRdb re-called the multiplex PCR reads with MiXCR. The sample lists about 480,000 distinct CDR3 sequences, around a quarter occurring once. Ophthalmopathy patients showed a Clinical Activity Score of at least 3, NOSPECS grade of at least 4 and duration under 3 months.

Sequencing was performed on blood. The genes are TRBV11-1 and TRBJ2-2, with TRBD1 identical over 8 bases. The clonotype originates from a woman under 40 with Graves' ophthalmopathy. CDR3 region: CASSPQGTGTGELFF. DNA of the CDR3: TGTGCCAGCAGCCCCCAGGGGACAGGCACCGGGGAGCTGTTTTTT.